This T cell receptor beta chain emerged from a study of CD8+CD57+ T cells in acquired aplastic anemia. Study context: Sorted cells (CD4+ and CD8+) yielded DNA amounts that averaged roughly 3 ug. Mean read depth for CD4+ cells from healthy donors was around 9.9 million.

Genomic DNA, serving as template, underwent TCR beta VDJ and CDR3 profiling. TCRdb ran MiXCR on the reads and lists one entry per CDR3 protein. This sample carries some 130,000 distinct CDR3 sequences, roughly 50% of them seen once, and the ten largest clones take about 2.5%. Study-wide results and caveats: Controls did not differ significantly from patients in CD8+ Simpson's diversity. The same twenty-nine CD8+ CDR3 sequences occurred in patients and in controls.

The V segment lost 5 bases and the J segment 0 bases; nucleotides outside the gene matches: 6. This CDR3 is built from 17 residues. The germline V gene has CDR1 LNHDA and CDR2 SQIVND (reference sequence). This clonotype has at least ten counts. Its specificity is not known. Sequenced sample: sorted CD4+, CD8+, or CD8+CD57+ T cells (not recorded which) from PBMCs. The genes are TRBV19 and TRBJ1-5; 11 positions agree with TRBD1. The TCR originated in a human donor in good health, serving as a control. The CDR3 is CASSGQGALYSNQPQHF. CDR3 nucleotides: TGTGCCAGTAGTGGACAGGGGGCCCTCTATAGCAATCAGCCCCAGCATTTT.